This TCR beta chain was identified in a study of shared T cell receptors in the human thymus (dated by TCRdb to the early 2020s). Regarding the study in general: The study examined how the human thymus generates shared, self-reactive T-cell receptor alpha chains.

The library was generated by the immunoSEQ multiplex PCR assay. TCRdb's version of the immuneACCESS table is confined to in-frame rearrangements and falls short of the full clone set. An unresolved V gene accounts for under half of the shortfall where checked; the remainder is of unknown origin. Present in this sample are about 380,000 clones, just under 95% of which were seen just once. The ten biggest clones cover roughly 0.021% of the sample. With regard to this clone: Its antigen is still unknown. Base qualities are missing; no much larger clone stands one base away.

There are 18 amino acids in the CDR3, from cysteine to phenylalanine inclusive. Here the CDR3 DNA is all that survives: 54 bases in frame from base 1. From V the trimming removes 0 bases and from J it removes 4 bases, while the gene matches leave 10 bases of the junction unaccounted for. Reading the germline V gene gives CDR1 SGHDN and CDR2 FVKESK. This receptor chain uses TRBV14 and TRBJ2-7, and TRBD2 aligns with 12 junction nucleotides. Material for sequencing was thymocytes. The TCR sequence derives from a human donor. The sequence in DNA is TGTGCCAGCAGCCAAGATCCACCTCTAGCGGGAGGGTTTTACGAGCAGTACTTC. Its product reads: CASSQDPPLAGGFYEQYF.